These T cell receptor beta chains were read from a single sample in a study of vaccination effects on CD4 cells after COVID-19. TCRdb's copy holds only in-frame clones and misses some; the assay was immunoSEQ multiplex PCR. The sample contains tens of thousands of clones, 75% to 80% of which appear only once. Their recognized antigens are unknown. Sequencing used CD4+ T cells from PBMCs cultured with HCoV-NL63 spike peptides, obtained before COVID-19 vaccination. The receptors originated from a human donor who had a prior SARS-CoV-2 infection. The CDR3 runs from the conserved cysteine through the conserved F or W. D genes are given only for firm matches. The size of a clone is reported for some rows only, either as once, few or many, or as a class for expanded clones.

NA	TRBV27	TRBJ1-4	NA	CASKGTLSATNEKLFF	TGTGCCAGCAAAGGGACACTCTCCGCAACTAATGAAAAACTGTTTTTT
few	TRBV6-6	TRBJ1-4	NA	CASRRGGDQLFF	TGTGCCAGCCGACGGGGCGGGGATCAACTGTTTTTT
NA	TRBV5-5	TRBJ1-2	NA	CASSLGTTHYGYTF	TGTGCCAGCAGCTTGGGCACGACCCACTATGGCTACACCTTC
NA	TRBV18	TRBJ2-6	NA	CASSSRVSDGISGANVLTF	TGTGCCAGCTCAAGCAGGGTTTCCGACGGAATCTCTGGGGCCAACGTCCTGACTTTC
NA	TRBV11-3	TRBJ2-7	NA	CASSLQGFREQYF	TGTGCCAGCAGCTTACAAGGTTTTCGGGAGCAGTACTTC
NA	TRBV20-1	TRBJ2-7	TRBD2	CSASEGLAENYEQYF	TGCAGTGCTAGTGAGGGACTAGCGGAAAACTACGAGCAGTACTTC
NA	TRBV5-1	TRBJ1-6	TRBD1	CASSLYLTGDNSPLHF	TGCGCCAGCAGCCTATACTTAACAGGGGACAATTCACCCCTCCACTTT
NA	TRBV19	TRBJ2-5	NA	CASATRMGTQYF	TGTGCCAGTGCAACAAGGATGGGGACCCAGTACTTC
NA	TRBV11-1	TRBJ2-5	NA	CASSLGVQETQYF	TGTGCCAGCAGCTTAGGAGTCCAAGAGACCCAGTACTTC
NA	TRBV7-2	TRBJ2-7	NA	CASSPYRAGEQYF	TGTGCCAGCAGCCCTTACAGGGCCGGCGAGCAGTACTTC
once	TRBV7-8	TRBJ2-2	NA	CASSLSWAGVYTGELFF	TGTGCCAGCAGCTTATCTTGGGCAGGGGTTTATACCGGGGAGCTGTTTTTT
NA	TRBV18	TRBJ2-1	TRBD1	CASRRDSYREQFF	TGTGCCAGCAGACGGGACAGCTACCGGGAGCAGTTCTTC
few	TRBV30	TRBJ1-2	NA	CAWRRGADYGYTF	TGTGCCTGGAGAAGGGGGGCGGACTATGGCTACACCTTC
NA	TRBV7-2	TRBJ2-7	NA	CASSARGRAYEQYF	TGTGCCAGCAGCGCAAGGGGGAGGGCCTACGAGCAGTACTTC
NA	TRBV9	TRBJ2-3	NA	CASSPQLRLSTDTQYF	TGTGCCAGCAGCCCCCAACTCAGATTAAGCACAGATACGCAGTATTTT
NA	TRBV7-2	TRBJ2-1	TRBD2	CASSFLAGVYNEQFF	TGTGCCAGCAGCTTTCTGGCGGGGGTATACAATGAGCAGTTCTTC
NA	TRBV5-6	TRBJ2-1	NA	CASSLVRKNVDEQFF	TGTGCCAGCAGCTTAGTACGCAAGAATGTCGATGAGCAGTTCTTC
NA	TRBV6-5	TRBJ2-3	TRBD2	CASRRTSGRPDTQYF	TGTGCCAGCCGAAGGACTAGCGGGAGACCAGATACGCAGTATTTT
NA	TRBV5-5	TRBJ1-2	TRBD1	CASSFAGQDIYTF	TGTGCCAGCAGCTTTGCCGGACAGGACATCTACACCTTC
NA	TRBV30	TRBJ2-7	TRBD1	CAWAGTGEPYEQYF	TGTGCCTGGGCTGGGACAGGGGAACCCTACGAGCAGTACTTC
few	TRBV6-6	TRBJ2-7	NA	CASRPRPGEQYF	TGTGCCAGCAGACCTCGGCCCGGCGAGCAGTACTTC
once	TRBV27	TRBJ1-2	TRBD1	CASRQPGQGLDYGYTF	TGTGCCAGCAGGCAGCCGGGACAGGGGTTAGACTATGGCTACACCTTC
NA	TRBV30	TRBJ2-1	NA	CAWSVFRGRNEQFF	TGTGCCTGGAGTGTATTTCGGGGGAGGAATGAGCAGTTCTTC
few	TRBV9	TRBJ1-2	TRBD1	CASSADRGFYGYTF	TGTGCCAGCAGCGCAGACAGGGGGTTCTATGGCTACACCTTC
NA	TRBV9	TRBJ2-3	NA	CASSVASLDTQYF	TGTGCCAGCAGCGTGGCCTCGCTGGATACGCAGTATTTT
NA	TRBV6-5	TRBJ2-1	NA	CASSYSRGHNEQFF	TGTGCCAGCAGTTACTCCAGGGGCCACAATGAGCAGTTCTTC
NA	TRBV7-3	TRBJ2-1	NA	CASSLMGNEQFF	TGTGCCAGCAGCTTAATGGGCAACGAGCAGTTCTTC
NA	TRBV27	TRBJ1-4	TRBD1	CASSFQGGTNEKLFF	TGTGCCAGCAGTTTTCAGGGGGGAACTAATGAAAAACTGTTTTTT
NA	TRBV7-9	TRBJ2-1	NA	CASSSVGKDVFHEQFF	TGTGCCAGCAGCTCAGTGGGGAAAGACGTCTTCCATGAGCAGTTCTTC
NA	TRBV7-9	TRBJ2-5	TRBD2	CASSLVASGETQYF	TGTGCCAGCAGCTTAGTGGCTAGCGGAGAGACCCAGTACTTC
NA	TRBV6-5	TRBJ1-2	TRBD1	CASSIDRGAGYTF	TGTGCCAGCAGTATAGACAGGGGGGCTGGCTACACCTTC
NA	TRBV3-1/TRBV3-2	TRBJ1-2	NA	CASSQSYGYTF	TGTGCCAGCAGCCAGTCCTATGGCTACACCTTC
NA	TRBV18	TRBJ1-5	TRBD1	CASSPKGTGVGNQPQHF	TGTGCCAGCTCACCAAAAGGGACAGGGGTGGGCAATCAGCCCCAGCATTTT
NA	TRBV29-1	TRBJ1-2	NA	CSAGPQGARVAYGYTF	TGCAGCGCCGGTCCCCAGGGAGCTCGAGTCGCTTATGGCTACACCTTC
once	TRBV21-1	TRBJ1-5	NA	CASSCERWGLFGRNQPQHF	TGTGCCAGCAGCTGTGAAAGGTGGGGGTTATTTGGAAGGAATCAGCCCCAGCATTTT
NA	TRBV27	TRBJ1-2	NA	CASKPNRDPNLNYGYTF	TGTGCCAGCAAACCTAACAGGGACCCCAACCTTAACTATGGCTACACCTTC
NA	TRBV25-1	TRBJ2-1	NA	CASRGGTLGEQFF	TGTGCCAGCAGGGGCGGAACTCTCGGTGAGCAGTTCTTC
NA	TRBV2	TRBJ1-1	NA	CASKVLRDTRTEAFF	TGTGCCAGCAAGGTCCTGAGGGACACCAGAACTGAAGCTTTCTTT
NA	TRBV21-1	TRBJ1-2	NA	CASRLDRPSDYGYTF	TGTGCCAGCAGGTTAGACCGACCCTCTGACTATGGCTACACCTTC
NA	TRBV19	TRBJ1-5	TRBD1	CASSIDRGSQPQHF	TGTGCCAGTAGTATTGACAGGGGGAGTCAGCCCCAGCATTTT
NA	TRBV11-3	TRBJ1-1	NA	CASSLEGTNTEAFF	TGTGCCAGCAGCTTAGAAGGGACGAACACTGAAGCTTTCTTT
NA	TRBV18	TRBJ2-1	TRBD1	CASSRRQGQNNEQFF	TGTGCCAGCTCACGCCGACAGGGTCAAAATAATGAGCAGTTCTTC
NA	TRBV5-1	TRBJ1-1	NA	CASRNRDGNTEAFF	TGCGCCAGCAGAAACCGGGACGGGAACACTGAAGCTTTCTTT
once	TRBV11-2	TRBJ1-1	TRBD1	CASSLWGPRQGLNTEAFF	TGTGCCAGCAGCTTGTGGGGTCCACGACAGGGCCTGAACACTGAAGCTTTCTTT
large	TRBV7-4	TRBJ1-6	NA	CEGHSPLHF	TGTGAAGGGCATTCACCCCTCCACTTT
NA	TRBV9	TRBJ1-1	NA	CASSVMTANTEAFF	TGTGCCAGCAGCGTGATGACAGCGAACACTGAAGCTTTCTTT
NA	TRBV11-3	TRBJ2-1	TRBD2	CASSPGPLAGAFF	TGTGCCAGCAGCCCAGGACCCCTAGCGGGAGCGTTCTTC
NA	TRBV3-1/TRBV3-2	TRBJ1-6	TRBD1	CASSHKGAHNSPLHF	TGTGCCAGCAGCCATAAGGGGGCACATAATTCACCCCTCCACTTT
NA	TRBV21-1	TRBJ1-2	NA	CASSKSPGYYGYTF	TGTGCCAGCAGCAAATCCCCGGGGTACTATGGCTACACCTTC
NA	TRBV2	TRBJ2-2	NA	CASSSGAEAGELFF	TGTGCCAGCAGTAGTGGGGCCGAGGCCGGGGAGCTGTTTTTT
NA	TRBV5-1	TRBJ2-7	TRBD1	CASSLAVSGGASYEQYF	TGCGCCAGCAGCTTGGCCGTTTCAGGGGGAGCCTCCTACGAGCAGTACTTC
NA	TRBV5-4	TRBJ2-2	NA	CASSLLQGSTGELFF	TGTGCCAGCAGCTTGCTCCAGGGGAGCACCGGGGAGCTGTTTTTT
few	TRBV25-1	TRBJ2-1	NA	CASSEFTAGDINEQFF	TGTGCCAGCAGTGAATTCACGGCAGGGGATATCAATGAGCAGTTCTTC
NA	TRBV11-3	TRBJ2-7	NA	CASSESPTRGEQYF	TGTGCCAGCAGCGAGAGCCCGACTCGGGGCGAGCAGTACTTC
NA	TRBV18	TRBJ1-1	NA	CASSPQHRNTEAFF	TGTGCCAGCTCACCTCAACATAGGAACACTGAAGCTTTCTTT
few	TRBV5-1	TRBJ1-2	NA	CASSQRQVPTNYGYTF	TGCGCCAGCAGCCAGCGGCAGGTCCCCACTAACTATGGCTACACCTTC
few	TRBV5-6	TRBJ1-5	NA	CASSLEPDQPQHF	TGTGCCAGCAGCTTGGAGCCCGATCAGCCCCAGCATTTT
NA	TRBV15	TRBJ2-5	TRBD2	CATSRDGLAGGLAETQYF	TGTGCCACCAGCAGAGATGGGTTGGCGGGAGGGCTGGCGGAGACCCAGTACTTC
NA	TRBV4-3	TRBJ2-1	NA	CASSQDLGYEQFF	TGCGCCAGCAGCCAAGACCTGGGGTATGAGCAGTTCTTC
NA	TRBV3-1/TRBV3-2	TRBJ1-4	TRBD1	CASSRAGTGYLSNEKLFF	TGTGCCAGCAGCCGCGCCGGGACAGGGTATTTGTCTAATGAAAAACTGTTTTTT